This passage covers 5 T cell receptor beta chains from one sample sequenced in a study of CD8+CD57+ T cells in acquired aplastic anemia. Researchers used genomic DNA as the template to profile TCR beta VDJ and CDR3. TCRdb re-called the reads through MiXCR, storing one row per CDR3 protein. In the table there are about 210,000 distinct CDR3 sequences, 30% to 35% of which are singletons. Specimen: sorted CD4+, CD8+, or CD8+CD57+ T cells (not recorded which) from PBMCs. The origin of the receptors is a human donor in good health, serving as a control.

This chain connects TRBV6-1 to TRBJ1-5; D is unresolved. The V end was cut by 3 bases, the J end by 1 base, with 10 bases between. Germline V gene data show CDR1 as MNHNS and CDR2 as SASEGT. This CDR3 comprises 15 residues. The CDR3 is CASSEVFSSNQPQHF. CDR3 sequence (DNA): TGTGCCAGCAGTGAGGTTTTCAGCAGCAATCAGCCCCAGCATTTT.

Note on this clonotype: A much more abundant neighbour one base away suggests this may be a read error. The chain recombines TRBV2 with TRBJ1-2, with D tentatively TRBD1 (6 bases). The CDR3 runs to 15 residues. Deletions cut 5 bases from V and 9 bases from J, with 22 bases between. Germline V gene data show CDR1 as SNHLY and CDR2 as FYNNEI. CDR3 sequence (DNA): TGTGCCAGCAGTTACGCCTACGGGACACAACGCCGCTACACCTTC. It translates to CASSYAYGTQRRYTF. Using reference TRBV2 and TRBJ1-2 for the parts outside the CDR3, the full variable domain is EPEVTQTPSHQVTQMGQEVILRCVPISNHLYFYWYRQILGQKVEFLVSFYNNEISEKSEIFDDQFSVERPDGSNFTLKIRSTKLEDSAMYFCASSYAYGTQRRYTFGSGTRLTVV.

Comments on this clonotype: Germline is not matched at one junction end, which may reflect a read error. The CDR3 coding sequence is TGTGCCAGCTCAGGGACAGGGAACACTGAAGCTCTCTTT. Translation gives CASSGTGNTEALF. This rearrangement joins TRBV18 to TRBJ1-1; 9 bases fit TRBD1. Germline-derived CDR1 and CDR2 are KGHSH and LQKENI. The CDR3 length is 13 residues.

The chain joins TRBV3-1 to TRBJ2-2; 7 bases line up with TRBD2. The V segment lost 0 bases and the J segment 6 bases; nucleotides outside the gene matches: 7. CDR1 and CDR2 (germline): LGHDT, YNNKEL (reference sequence). The CDR3 is made up of 16 amino acids. The CDR3 region is CASSQEAGRSSGELFF. The DNA for the CDR3 is TGTGCCAGCAGCCAAGAGGCCGGGAGGAGCTCCGGGGAGCTGTTTTTT.

This clonotype was counted at least ten times. The chain joins TRBV20-1 to TRBJ2-5; 10 nucleotides line up with TRBD2. Per the germline V gene, CDR1 is DFQATT and CDR2 is SNEGSKA (reference sequence). This CDR3 is built from 14 residues. Trimming removed 3 bases from V and 3 bases from J; junction bases left unmatched: 4. CDR3 nucleotides: TGCAGTGCTAGTCTAGCGGGGGCGAAAGAGACCCAGTACTTC. As protein: CSASLAGAKETQYF.